This note documents a single TCR beta chain sequence. Its specificity is not known. The sample belongs to a study of T cell responses to AZD1222 COVID-19 vaccine. Turning to the study itself: It was second doses at about 4 or about 12 weeks that were pooled.

Regarding the study as a whole: Repertoire collection took place solely once the T cell response had peaked. Donors skewed white British and female; clonal diversity was possibly underestimated.

Sequencing used immunoSEQ multiplex PCR; TCRdb keeps in-frame clones, though not all of them. This sample has 130,000 to 150,000 clones, with 85% to 95% found just once. This CDR3 has 18 residues. V lost 0 bases and J lost 7; bases outside the gene matches: 10. The germline CDR1 and CDR2 sequences are SGDLS and YYNGEE. The chain carries TRBV9 and TRBJ1-6; 10 bases map to TRBD1. This TCR was sampled from an adult in good health. Material: peripheral blood, obtained on day 0 of AZD1222 vaccination. Here the CDR3 DNA reads TGTGCCAGCAGCGTAGGACCCGGGACAGGGGTTGGCAATTCACCCCTCCACTTT. Translating it yields CASSVGPGTGVGNSPLHF.